One and the same sample provided the 9 T cell receptor beta chains below, sequenced in a study of blood T cell repertoires in COVID-19. TCRdb's copy holds only in-frame clones and misses some; the assay was immunoSEQ multiplex PCR. The data contain about 310,000 clones, around 86% of them singletons. The sample taken for sequencing was peripheral blood. The receptors come from a man aged 45-65 years with active or convalescent COVID-19.

The CDR3 loop reads CASRETVNSPLHF. CDR3 bases: TGTGCCAGCAGGGAGACAGTCAATTCACCCCTCCACTTT. J is TRBJ1-6 and V is TRBV6-5, with D possibly TRBD1 on 5 matching bases. The CDR3 sequence is 13 residues long. V was clipped by 6 bases and J by 7 bases, with 10 bases between them. The germline V gene encodes CDR1 MNHEY and CDR2 SVGAGI.

The chain joins TRBV7-2 to TRBJ1-1, with no clear D. The CDR3 totals 14 residues. Trimming shortened V by 3 bases and J by 4 bases, and 12 bases separated the two germline ends. Per the germline V gene, CDR1 is SGHTA and CDR2 is FQGNSA. The CDR3 loop is CASSFSREITEAFF. CDR3 in DNA: TGTGCCAGCAGCTTTTCCCGGGAGATCACTGAAGCTTTCTTT.

This chain links TRBV5-1 with TRBJ1-1; maybe TRBD1 (5 bases). Trimming left V 4 bases short and J 1 base short, with 17 bases between. Germline values: CDR1 SGHRS, CDR2 YFSETQ. The CDR3 runs to 16 residues. The CDR3 DNA reads as TGCGCCAGCAGCCTCACAACGACAGCCGCGAACACTGAAGCTTTCTTT. It encodes CASSLTTTAANTEAFF.

The rearrangement joins TRBV21-1 to TRBJ2-5; TRBD1 is taken as the D call from the table, unchecked against the DNA. TRBV21-1 is shown as a pseudogene. This CDR3 region has 19 residues. CDR3 coding DNA: TGTGCCAGCAGCAAAGTGCTGCCTCGCAATAGGGGAATCAAAGAGACCCAGTACTTC. Protein: CASSKVLPRNRGIKETQYF.

This chain connects TRBV27 to TRBJ1-5; D remains ambiguous. V was trimmed by 2 bases and J by 3 bases, leaving 14 bases between them. CDR1 and CDR2 from the germline V gene are MNHEY and SMNVEV (reference sequence). There are 16 residues in the CDR3. The CDR3 nucleotides are TGTGCCAGCAGTTTAAAGTTCGCCTACTACAATCAGCCCCAGCATTTT. Amino acid sequence: CASSLKFAYYNQPQHF.

V and J are TRBV7-9 and TRBJ1-1, with 7 bases lining up with TRBD1. Germline V CDR1 and CDR2: SEHNR, FQNEAQ (reference sequence). CDR3 length: 15 residues. The J segment lost 4 bases and the V segment lost 5 bases, leaving 10 bases of the junction unmatched. The CDR3 coding sequence is TGTGCCAGCAGCCTACTGACAGGGAGTGTCACTGAAGCTTTCTTT. It codes for CASSLLTGSVTEAFF.

The CDR3 DNA sequence: TGTGCCAGCAGCGTTTCAGCTAATGAAAAACTGTTTTTT. Translation gives CASSVSANEKLFF. The chain carries TRBV9 and TRBJ1-4; D not certain. V dropped 2 bases and J dropped 3 bases, with 5 bases sitting between them. The CDR3 has 13 residues. Germline values: CDR1 SGDLS, CDR2 YYNGEE. Full variable domain (outside the CDR3, taken from reference TRBV9 and TRBJ1-4): DSGVTQTPKHLITATGQRVTLRCSPRSGDLSVYWYQQSLDQGLQFLIQYYNGEERAKGNILERFSAQQFPDLHSELNLSSLELGDSALYFCASSVSANEKLFFGSGTQLSVL.

This chain uses TRBV19 with TRBJ1-5, with D possibly being TRBD1 (6 bases). The germline V and J ends were trimmed by 4 bases and 0 bases, with 16 bases remaining between them. The CDR3 extends over 17 amino acids. Germline CDR1 is LNHDA and CDR2 is SQIVND (reference sequence). DNA of the CDR3: TGTGCCAGTAGTACAAAAGGACAGCATTATAGCAATCAGCCCCAGCATTTT. Amino acids: CASSTKGQHYSNQPQHF.

The CDR3: CASSGKAGVGEQYF. The CDR3 nucleotides are TGTGCCAGCAGCGGAAAAGCGGGAGTGGGGGAGCAGTACTTC. This sequence joins TRBV5-4 and TRBJ2-7; TRBD2 matches at 8 bases. J was trimmed by 7 bases and V by 4 bases; bases with no gene match: 10. This CDR3 is built from 14 residues. Germline V CDR1 and CDR2: SGHNT, YYREEE (reference sequence).